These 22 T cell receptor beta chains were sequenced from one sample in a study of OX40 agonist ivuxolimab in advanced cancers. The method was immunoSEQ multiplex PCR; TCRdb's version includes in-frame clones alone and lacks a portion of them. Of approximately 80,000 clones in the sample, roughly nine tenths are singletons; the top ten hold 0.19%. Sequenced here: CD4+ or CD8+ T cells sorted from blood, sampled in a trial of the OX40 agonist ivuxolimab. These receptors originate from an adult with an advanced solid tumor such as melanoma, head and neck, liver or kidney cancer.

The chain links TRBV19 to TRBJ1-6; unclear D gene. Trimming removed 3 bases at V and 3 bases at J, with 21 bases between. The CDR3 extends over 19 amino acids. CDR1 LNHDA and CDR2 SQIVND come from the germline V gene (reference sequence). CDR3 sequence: CASSIRGRAGSIYNSPLHF. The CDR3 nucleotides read TGTGCCAGTAGTATTCGCGGCCGCGCCGGGTCGATCTATAATTCACCCCTCCACTTT.

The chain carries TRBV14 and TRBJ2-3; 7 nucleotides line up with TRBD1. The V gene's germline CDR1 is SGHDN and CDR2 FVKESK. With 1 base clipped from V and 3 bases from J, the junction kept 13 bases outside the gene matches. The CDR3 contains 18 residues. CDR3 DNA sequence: TGTGCCAGCAGCCAAGGTCGTCAATCGACAGGGCGAACAGATACGCAGTATTTT. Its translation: CASSQGRQSTGRTDTQYF.

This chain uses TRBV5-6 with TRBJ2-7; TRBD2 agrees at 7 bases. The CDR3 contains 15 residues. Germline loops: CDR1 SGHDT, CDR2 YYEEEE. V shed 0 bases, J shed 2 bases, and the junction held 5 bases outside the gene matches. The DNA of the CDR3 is TGTGCCAGCAGCTTGGCGGGGGGTCCTACCTACGAGCAGTACTTC. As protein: CASSLAGGPTYEQYF.

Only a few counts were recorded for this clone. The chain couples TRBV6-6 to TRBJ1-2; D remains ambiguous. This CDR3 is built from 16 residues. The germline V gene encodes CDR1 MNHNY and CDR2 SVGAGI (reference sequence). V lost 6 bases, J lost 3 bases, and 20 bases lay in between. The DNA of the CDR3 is TGTGCCAGCAGCCCCACATCCCGTCCCTGGGACTATGGCTACACCTTC. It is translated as CASSPTSRPWDYGYTF.

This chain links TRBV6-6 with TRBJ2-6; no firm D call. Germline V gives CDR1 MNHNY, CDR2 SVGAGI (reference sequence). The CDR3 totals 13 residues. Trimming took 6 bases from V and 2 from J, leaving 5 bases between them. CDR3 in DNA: TGTGCCAGCAGCTTGGCTGGGGCCAACGTCCTGACTTTC. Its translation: CASSLAGANVLTF.

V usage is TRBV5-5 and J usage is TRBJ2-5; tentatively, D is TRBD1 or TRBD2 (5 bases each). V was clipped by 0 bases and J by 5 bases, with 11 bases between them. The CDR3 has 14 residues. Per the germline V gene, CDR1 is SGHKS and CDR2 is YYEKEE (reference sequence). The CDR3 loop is CASSLALGEETQYF. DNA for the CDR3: TGTGCCAGCAGCTTGGCCCTGGGGGAGGAGACCCAGTACTTC.

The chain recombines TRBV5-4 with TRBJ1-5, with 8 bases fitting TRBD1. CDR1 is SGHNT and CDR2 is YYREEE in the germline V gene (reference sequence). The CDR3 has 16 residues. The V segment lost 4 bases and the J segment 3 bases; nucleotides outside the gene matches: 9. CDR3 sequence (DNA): TGTGCCAGCAGCGCCGGGACAGGCACTCACAATCAGCCCCAGCATTTT. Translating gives CASSAGTGTHNQPQHF. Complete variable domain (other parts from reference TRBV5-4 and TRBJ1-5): ETGVTQSPTHLIKTRGQQVTLRCSSQSGHNTVSWYQQALGQGPQFIFQYYREEENGRGNFPPRFSGLQFPNYSSELNVNALELDDSALYLCASSAGTGTHNQPQHFGDGTRLSIL.

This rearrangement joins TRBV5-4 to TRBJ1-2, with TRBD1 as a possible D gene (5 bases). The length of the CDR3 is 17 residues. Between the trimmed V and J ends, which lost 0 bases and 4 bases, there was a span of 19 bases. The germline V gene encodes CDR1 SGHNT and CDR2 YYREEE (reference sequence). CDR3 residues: CASSLGGAAGLSYGYTF. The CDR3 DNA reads TGTGCCAGCAGCTTGGGTGGAGCGGCAGGGCTATCCTATGGCTACACCTTC. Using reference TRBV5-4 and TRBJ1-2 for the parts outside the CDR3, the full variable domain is ETGVTQSPTHLIKTRGQQVTLRCSSQSGHNTVSWYQQALGQGPQFIFQYYREEENGRGNFPPRFSGLQFPNYSSELNVNALELDDSALYLCASSLGGAAGLSYGYTFGSGTRLTVV.

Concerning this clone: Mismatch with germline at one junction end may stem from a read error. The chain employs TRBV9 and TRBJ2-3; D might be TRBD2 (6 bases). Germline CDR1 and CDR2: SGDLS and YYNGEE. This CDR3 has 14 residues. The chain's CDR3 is CASSAGVSTYTQYF. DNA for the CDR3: TGTGCCAGCAGCGCGGGGGTAAGCACATATACGCAGTATTTT.

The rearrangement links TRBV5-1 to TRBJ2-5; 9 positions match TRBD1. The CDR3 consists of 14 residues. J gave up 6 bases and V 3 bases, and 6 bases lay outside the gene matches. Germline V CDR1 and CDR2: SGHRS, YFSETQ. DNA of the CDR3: TGCGCCAGCAGCTCGGACAGGGGAGGACAGACCCAGTACTTC. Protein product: CASSSDRGGQTQYF.

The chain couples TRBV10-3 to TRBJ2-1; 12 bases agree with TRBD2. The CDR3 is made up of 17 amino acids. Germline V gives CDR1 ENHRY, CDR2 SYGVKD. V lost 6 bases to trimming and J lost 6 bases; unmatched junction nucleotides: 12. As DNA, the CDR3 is TGTGCCATCAGCCCCCTAGCGGGGGGGGCAGTTCCCAATGAGCAGTTCTTC. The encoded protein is CAISPLAGGAVPNEQFF.

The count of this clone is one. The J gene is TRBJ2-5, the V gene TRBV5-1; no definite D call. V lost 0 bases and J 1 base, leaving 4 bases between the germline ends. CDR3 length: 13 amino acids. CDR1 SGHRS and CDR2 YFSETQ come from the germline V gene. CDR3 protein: CASSLGAQETQYF. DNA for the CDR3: TGCGCCAGCAGCTTGGGGGCCCAAGAGACCCAGTACTTC.

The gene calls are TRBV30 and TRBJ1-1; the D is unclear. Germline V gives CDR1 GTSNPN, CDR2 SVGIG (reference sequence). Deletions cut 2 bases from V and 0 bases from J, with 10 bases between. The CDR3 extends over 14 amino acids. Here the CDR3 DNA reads TGTGCCTGGAGTATTGGACGGATGAACACTGAAGCTTTCTTT. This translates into CAWSIGRMNTEAFF.

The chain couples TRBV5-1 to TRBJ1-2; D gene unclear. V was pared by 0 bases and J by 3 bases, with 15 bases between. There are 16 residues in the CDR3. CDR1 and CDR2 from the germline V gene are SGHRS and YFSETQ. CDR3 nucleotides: TGCGCCAGCAGCTTGGAACCCGCGGGGAGGGACTATGGCTACACCTTC. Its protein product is CASSLEPAGRDYGYTF.

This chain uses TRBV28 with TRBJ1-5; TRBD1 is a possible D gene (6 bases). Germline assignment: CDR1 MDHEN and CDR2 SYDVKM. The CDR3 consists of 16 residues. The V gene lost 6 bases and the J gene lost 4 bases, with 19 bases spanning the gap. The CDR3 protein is CASRPLWGQRNQPQHF. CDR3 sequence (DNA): TGTGCCAGCAGGCCCCTTTGGGGGCAAAGGAATCAGCCCCAGCATTTT. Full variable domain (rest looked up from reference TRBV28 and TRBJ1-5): DVKVTQSSRYLVKRTGEKVFLECVQDMDHENMFWYRQDPGLGLRLIYFSYDVKMKEKGDIPEGYSVSREKKERFSLILESASTNQTSMYLCASRPLWGQRNQPQHFGDGTRLSIL.

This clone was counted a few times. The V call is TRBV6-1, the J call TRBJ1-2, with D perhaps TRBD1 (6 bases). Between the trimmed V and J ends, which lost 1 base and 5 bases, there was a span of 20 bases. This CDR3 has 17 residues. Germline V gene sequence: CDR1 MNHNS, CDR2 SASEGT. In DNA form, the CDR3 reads TGTGCCAGCAGTGAAGGGACAGCTAAAAGGCCCTTGTATGGCTACACCTTC. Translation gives CASSEGTAKRPLYGYTF.

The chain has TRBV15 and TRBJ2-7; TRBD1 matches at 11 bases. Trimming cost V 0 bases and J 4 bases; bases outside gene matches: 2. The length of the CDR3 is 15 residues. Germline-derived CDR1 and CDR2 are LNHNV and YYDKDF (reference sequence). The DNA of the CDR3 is TGTGCCACCAGCAGAGATGGGACAGGGGGTTACGAGCAGTACGTC. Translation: CATSRDGTGGYEQYV.

The CDR3 reads CASSAGQGGRLGTQYF. The CDR3 coding sequence is TGTGCCAGCAGTGCTGGACAGGGAGGTAGGTTAGGTACGCAGTATTTT. The chain uses TRBV28 and TRBJ2-3; TRBD1 matches at 8 bases. CDR1 is MDHEN and CDR2 is SYDVKM in the germline V gene. The CDR3 totals 16 residues. The V and J ends lost 5 bases and 8 bases, in that order; junction bases with no gene match: 15.

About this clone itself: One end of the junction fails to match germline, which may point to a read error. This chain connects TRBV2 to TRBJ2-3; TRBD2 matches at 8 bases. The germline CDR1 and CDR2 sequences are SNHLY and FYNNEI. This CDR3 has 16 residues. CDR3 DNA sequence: TGTGCCAGCAGCGAAGGGCTAGCGGGCCCAAGTAGTACGCAGTATTTT. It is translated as CASSEGLAGPSSTQYF.

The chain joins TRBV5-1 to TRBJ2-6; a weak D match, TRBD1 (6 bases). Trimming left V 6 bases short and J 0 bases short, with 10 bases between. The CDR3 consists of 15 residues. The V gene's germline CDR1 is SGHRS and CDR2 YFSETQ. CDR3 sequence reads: CASTGQLSGANVLTF. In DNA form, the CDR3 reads TGCGCCAGCACGGGACAACTCTCTGGGGCCAACGTCCTGACTTTC.

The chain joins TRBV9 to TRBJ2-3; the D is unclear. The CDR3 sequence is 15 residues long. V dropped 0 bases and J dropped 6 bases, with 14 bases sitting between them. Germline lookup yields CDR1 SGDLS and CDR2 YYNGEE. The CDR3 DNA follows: TGTGCCAGCAGCGTAGGGCCCAACATGGGCGATACGCAGTATTTT. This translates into CASSVGPNMGDTQYF.

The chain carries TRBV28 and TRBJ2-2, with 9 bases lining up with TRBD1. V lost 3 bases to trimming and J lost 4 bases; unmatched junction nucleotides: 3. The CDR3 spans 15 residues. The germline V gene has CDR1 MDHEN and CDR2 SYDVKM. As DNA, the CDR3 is TGTGCCAGCAGTTTGCCGGGACAGGGCACCGGGGAGCTGTTTTTT. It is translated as CASSLPGQGTGELFF.